The 21 T cell receptor beta chains given below trace back to one sample, sequenced in a study of cytomegalovirus exposure and HLA in healthy donors. The PCR employed 60 Vbeta primers together with 13 Jbeta primers. Profiling relied on immunoSEQ multiplex PCR, and the TCRdb table lists in-frame clones only, not all of them. Of 150,000 to 200,000 clones in the sample, approximately 70% were seen once. The sequencing sample was made of PBMCs. The receptors shown here come from a man between 18 and 29 years old in good health and CMV-seropositive.

The chain combines TRBV7-8 with TRBJ1-2, with D unresolved. Trimming took off 1 base at V and 2 bases at J, with 11 bases between the two ends. The CDR3 covers 15 residues. Germline loops: CDR1 SGHVS, CDR2 FQNEAQ. CDR3 coding DNA: TGTGCCAGCAGCTTAGAATCAGGCCTAAACTATGGCTACACCTTC. This translates into CASSLESGLNYGYTF.

A word on this clone: This sample also contains other DNA sequences that code for the same CDR3. V gene TRBV5-1 combines with J gene TRBJ2-3, with D possibly being TRBD1 (5 bases). The germline V gene has CDR1 SGHRS and CDR2 YFSETQ. V lost 2 bases and J lost 0, with 7 bases in between. This CDR3 spans 14 amino acids. CDR3 in DNA: TGCGCCAGCAGCTTAGACAGTAGCACAGATACGCAGTATTTT. Protein product: CASSLDSSTDTQYF.

This chain uses TRBV29-1 with TRBJ2-1, with 11 bases that match TRBD2. Germline CDR1 SQVTM, CDR2 ANQGSEA. Trimming at V came to 7 bases and at J to 5 bases, leaving 7 bases not matched to a gene. The CDR3 is 14 amino acids. The CDR3, as DNA: TGCAGCGCCCTGACTAGCGGGGTACACAATGAGCAGTTCTTC. Protein sequence: CSALTSGVHNEQFF.

This chain joins TRBV10-3 and TRBJ1-2; 7 bases fit TRBD1. CDR1 and CDR2 (germline): ENHRY, SYGVKD. The CDR3 loop spans 13 amino acids. Germline trimming cut 11 bases from V and 0 bases from J; bases unmatched to any gene: 6. CDR3 sequence reads: CASGGEANYGYTF. The DNA of the CDR3 is TGTGCCTCAGGGGGAGAGGCTAACTATGGCTACACCTTC.

This clone was seen a few times. The CDR3 DNA reads TGTGCCAGCAGTGCTAAAACTAACTATGGCTACACCTTC. Encoded protein: CASSAKTNYGYTF. The J gene is TRBJ1-2, the V gene TRBV2, with D unresolved. The CDR3 consists of 13 residues. CDR1 SNHLY and CDR2 FYNNEI come from the germline V gene. Trimming shortened V by 4 bases and J by 0 bases, and 6 bases separated the two germline ends.

The chain recombines TRBV30 with TRBJ2-6, with 7 bases identical to TRBD2. CDR1 is GTSNPN, CDR2 SVGIG, per germline (reference sequence). The CDR3 loop spans 13 amino acids. The trim removed 8 bases at V and 4 bases at J, leaving 5 bases unmatched. The CDR3 is CAGGGLGANVLTF. Here the CDR3 DNA reads TGTGCCGGGGGGGGATTGGGGGCCAACGTCCTGACTTTC.

The chain employs TRBV27 and TRBJ2-1; 10 bases align to TRBD1. The CDR3 is 17 residues long. Trimming removed 6 bases from V and 3 bases from J; junction bases left unmatched: 11. CDR1 is MNHEY, CDR2 SMNVEV, per germline (reference sequence). DNA of the CDR3: TGTGCCAGCAGCTCTACTATGGACAGGGGGGACTACAATGAGCAGTTCTTC. This encodes CASSSTMDRGDYNEQFF.

The rearrangement links TRBV27 to TRBJ1-2, with 7 nucleotides matching TRBD1. Trimming removed 4 bases from V and 2 bases from J; junction bases left unmatched: 1. The germline gives CDR1 MNHEY, CDR2 SMNVEV (reference sequence). This CDR3 comprises 13 residues. The CDR3 DNA is TGTGCCAGCAGTTGGGACAGAAACTATGGCTACACCTTC. Its translation: CASSWDRNYGYTF.

This clone came up a few times. V and J are TRBV15 and TRBJ2-1; a possible D gene is TRBD2 (5 bases). The CDR3 is 15 residues long. V was clipped by 3 bases and J by 3 bases, with 12 bases between them. The germline CDR1 and CDR2 sequences are LNHNV and YYDKDF (reference sequence). In nucleotides, the CDR3 is TGTGCCACCAGCAGGAGGGATTCGGGCTACAATGAGCAGTTCTTC. It is translated as CATSRRDSGYNEQFF.

This clone was observed a few times. The chain couples TRBV25-1 to TRBJ1-2; the D is unclear. The CDR3 is 13 residues long. The germline CDR1 and CDR2 sequences are MGHDK and SYGVNS. V was cut by 2 bases and J by 0 bases, with 4 bases left in between. CDR3 bases: TGTGCCAGCAGTGAACTAGCTAACTATGGCTACACCTTC. Translated, it gives CASSELANYGYTF.

The V call is TRBV7-9, the J call TRBJ2-3, with TRBD2 matching 11 bases. V gave up 6 bases and J gave up 5 bases; unmatched junction bases: 4. The CDR3 totals 14 residues. In germline, CDR1 is SEHNR, CDR2 FQNEAQ (reference sequence). The CDR3 nucleotides are TGTGCCAGCAGAACTAGCGGGAGTGAAGATACGCAGTATTTT. As protein: CASRTSGSEDTQYF. Full variable domain (remainder filled in from reference TRBV7-9 and TRBJ2-3): DTGVSQNPRHKITKRGQNVTFRCDPISEHNRLYWYRQTLGQGPEFLTYFQNEAQLEKSRLLSDRFSAERPKGSFSTLEIQRTEQGDSAMYLCASRTSGSEDTQYFGPGTRLTVL.

The V call is TRBV4-1, the J call TRBJ1-1, with D perhaps TRBD1 (5 bases). The CDR3 totals 15 residues. Looked up from germline, CDR1 is MGHRA and CDR2 is YSYEKL. Trimming shortened V by 3 bases and J by 3 bases, and 14 bases separated the two germline ends. The CDR3 bases are TGCGCCAGCAGCCAGGAACCCGGGGGAGACACTGAAGCTTTCTTT. Its protein product is CASSQEPGGDTEAFF.

The rearrangement joins TRBV15 to TRBJ1-6, with D maybe TRBD1 (5 bases). Germline CDR1 and CDR2: LNHNV and YYDKDF (reference sequence). Trimming stripped 3 bases from V and 9 bases from J, with 9 bases between. The CDR3 totals 13 residues. CDR3 DNA sequence: TGTGCCACCAGCAGCCAAAGGGGTTCACCCCTCCACTTT. It yields the protein CATSSQRGSPLHF.

V gene TRBV5-5 combines with J gene TRBJ2-1; the D gene is possibly TRBD1 (6 bases). The length of the CDR3 is 15 residues. V shed 3 bases and J shed 5 bases, with 15 bases lying between them. Germline V CDR1 and CDR2: SGHKS, YYEKEE (reference sequence). The CDR3 region is CASSSEGDLDNEQFF. CDR3 sequence (DNA): TGTGCCAGCAGCTCCGAGGGGGATCTTGACAATGAGCAGTTCTTC.

The chain uses TRBV5-1 and TRBJ1-1, with 7 bases fitting TRBD1. This CDR3 spans 14 amino acids. CDR1 and CDR2 from the germline V gene are SGHRS and YFSETQ. V shed 4 bases, J shed 1 base, and the junction held 4 bases outside the gene matches. The CDR3 is CASSQNRGNTEAFF. The CDR3, as DNA: TGCGCCAGCAGCCAAAACAGGGGGAACACTGAAGCTTTCTTT.

The chain carries TRBV4-1 and TRBJ2-3; 9 bases line up with TRBD2. The trim removed 1 base at V and 4 bases at J, leaving 6 bases unmatched. Per germline, CDR1 MGHRA and CDR2 YSYEKL. The CDR3 has 16 amino acids. The CDR3 DNA sequence: TGCGCCAGCAGCCAAGTCCGCGGGAGGGAATCAGATACGCAGTATTTT. It encodes CASSQVRGRESDTQYF.

This clone turned up a few times. This sequence joins TRBV6-5 and TRBJ2-2, with TRBD2 identical over 7 bases. V was clipped by 3 bases and J by 5 bases; unmatched bases: 6. CDR1 MNHEY and CDR2 SVGAGI come from the germline V gene. The CDR3 covers 15 residues. This CDR3 reads CASSYQRGLTGELFF. As DNA, the CDR3 is TGTGCCAGCAGTTATCAGCGGGGACTTACCGGGGAGCTGTTTTTT.

This chain connects TRBV7-9 to TRBJ1-1; D possibly corresponds to TRBD1 (6 bases). The CDR3 runs to 14 residues. Per the germline V gene, CDR1 is SEHNR and CDR2 is FQNEAQ (reference sequence). Trimming pared 5 bases from V and 5 bases from J, leaving 15 bases between. The CDR3: CASSRPTGGTEAFF. In nucleotides, the CDR3 is TGTGCCAGCAGCCGTCCGACAGGAGGAACTGAAGCTTTCTTT.

This clone was detected a few times. The chain combines TRBV27 with TRBJ2-3; 8 bases align to TRBD2. The junction had 5 bases not matched to a gene; V was cut back by 4 bases and J by 2 bases. The germline CDR1 and CDR2 sequences are MNHEY and SMNVEV (reference sequence). The CDR3 totals 15 residues. DNA for the CDR3: TGTGCCAGCAGTTCTCCTAGCGGGTACACAGATACGCAGTATTTT. Amino acids: CASSSPSGYTDTQYF.

The gene calls are TRBV5-1 and TRBJ1-2, with a weak D call TRBD1 (6 bases). This CDR3 has 15 residues. The V end was cut by 4 bases, the J end by 8 bases, with 21 bases between. Germline CDR1 is SGHRS and CDR2 is YFSETQ. Here the CDR3 reads CASSPDTDRLRGYTF. CDR3 nucleotide sequence: TGCGCCAGCAGCCCAGATACCGACAGGCTCCGCGGCTACACCTTC.

The V and J genes are TRBV5-1 and TRBJ1-1; tentatively, D is TRBD1 (6 bases). Between the trimmed V and J ends, which lost 3 bases and 4 bases, there was a span of 10 bases. Germline CDR1 reads SGHRS; CDR2 reads YFSETQ. The CDR3 consists of 13 residues. The chain's CDR3 is CASSSRDTTEAFF. CDR3 sequence (DNA): TGCGCCAGCAGCTCCCGGGACACCACTGAAGCTTTCTTT.